This T cell receptor beta chain was identified in a study of blood T cell repertoires in COVID-19. Overall study: Specimens from acute and convalescent COVID-19 originated in the United States, Italy and Spain. PBMCs, B-cell-depleted T cells, or T cells provided the cDNA or gDNA that made up the material.

In germline, CDR1 is ENHRY, CDR2 SYGVKD. The CDR3 contains 14 residues. The V gene end was trimmed by 6 bases and the J gene end by 0 bases; junction bases not matched to a gene: 3. Authors' data handling: Reference gene primer amplification gave nucleated cell count estimates. Method: immunoSEQ multiplex PCR; TCRdb's copy keeps in-frame clones and lacks some. V, J and clone size are those of that table, while D and trimming were read from the DNA. Among 120,000 to 150,000 clones listed, more than 75% were seen once. The gene calls are TRBV10-3 and TRBJ2-7, with TRBD2 matching 9 bases. The specimen was peripheral blood. The receptor comes from a human donor in a cohort sampled during active COVID-19. The DNA for the CDR3 is TGTGCCATCAGGGCGGGGGGGGACTCCTACGAGCAGTACTTC. It specifies CAIRAGGDSYEQYF.